The clone carrying this T cell receptor beta chain turned up a few times. No antigen is known for it. The data derive from a study of regulatory T cells in long-lasting Graves disease. Study findings and constraints: TRBV28, TRBJ1-2 and TRBJ2-5 were favored in persistent disease.

Time point defined: newly diagnosed GD, antithyroid drugs for less than 3 months. After RNA was extracted from PBMCs, the TCR library was made from it. As a group, patients came from one endocrinology department in Xi'an, China. This CDR3 contains 13 residues. The germline V gene encodes CDR1 DFQATT and CDR2 SNEGSKA (reference sequence). Sequencing libraries for TCR beta were prepared with iRepertoire HTBI primers and Arm-PCR of CDR3 regions. TCRdb processed the multiplex PCR reads anew with MiXCR; each CDR3 protein has one entry. In the table there are approximately 490,000 distinct CDR3 sequences, 15% to 20% of which are singletons. The same data also contributed to another study, on T cells in Graves' hyperthyroidism and ophthalmopathy. That work adds: Stable Graves' hyperthyroidism meant no ophthalmopathy progression within 18 months. The primer set for the first-round RT-PCR of the TCR CDR3 was HTBI.

This receptor was identified in a man between 35 and 55 years old with Graves disease. The rearrangement links TRBV20-1 to TRBJ2-3; D unclear. TRBJ2-7 explains the end of the DNA better; the J call may be wrong. The material sequenced was peripheral blood mononuclear cells (PBMCs), taken at new diagnosis, from a patient treated with antithyroid drugs. DNA of the CDR3: TGCAGTGCTAGACAGTCCTACTCCTACGAGCAGTACTTC. This translates into CSARQSYSYEQYF.